This T cell receptor (beta chain) derives from a study of T cell responses to AZD1222 COVID-19 vaccine. General study points: There were mostly white British donors and more females than males, and clonal diversity was possibly underestimated. Just a handful of AZD1222 recipients tested seropositive at baseline.

Trimming stripped 10 bases from V and 8 bases from J, with 14 bases between. CDR3 size: 12 residues. Germline V gene lookup returns CDR1 LNHDA and CDR2 SQIVND (reference sequence). Clones were sequenced by immunoSEQ multiplex PCR, and TCRdb holds only the in-frame ones, with some missing. Counted here are 90,000 to 100,000 clones, about 89% occurring once; the ten biggest clones make up roughly 4%. Regarding this clone: Its specificity is not known.

The chain employs TRBV19 and TRBJ1-4; D remains ambiguous. The TCR originated in an adult in good health. This sample comprised peripheral blood, obtained on day 0 of AZD1222 vaccination. CDR3 region: CATYTASEKLFF. The CDR3 coding sequence is TGTGCCACCTACACCGCCTCGGAAAAACTGTTTTTT.